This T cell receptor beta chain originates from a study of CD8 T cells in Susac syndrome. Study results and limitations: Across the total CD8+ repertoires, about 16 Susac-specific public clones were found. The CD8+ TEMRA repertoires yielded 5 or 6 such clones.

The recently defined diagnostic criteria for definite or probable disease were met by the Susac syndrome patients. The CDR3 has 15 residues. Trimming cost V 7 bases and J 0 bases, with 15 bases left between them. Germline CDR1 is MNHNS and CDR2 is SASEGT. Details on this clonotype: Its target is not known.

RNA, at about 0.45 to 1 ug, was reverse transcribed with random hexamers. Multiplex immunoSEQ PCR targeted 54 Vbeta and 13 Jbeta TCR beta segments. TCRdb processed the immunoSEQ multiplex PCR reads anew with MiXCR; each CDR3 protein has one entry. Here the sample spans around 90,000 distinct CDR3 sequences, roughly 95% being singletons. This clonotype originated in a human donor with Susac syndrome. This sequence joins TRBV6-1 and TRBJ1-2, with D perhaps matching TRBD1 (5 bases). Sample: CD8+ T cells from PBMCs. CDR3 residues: CASTQPRVSNYGYTF. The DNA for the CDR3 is TGTGCCAGCACCCAACCCAGGGTCTCTAACTATGGCTACACCTTC.